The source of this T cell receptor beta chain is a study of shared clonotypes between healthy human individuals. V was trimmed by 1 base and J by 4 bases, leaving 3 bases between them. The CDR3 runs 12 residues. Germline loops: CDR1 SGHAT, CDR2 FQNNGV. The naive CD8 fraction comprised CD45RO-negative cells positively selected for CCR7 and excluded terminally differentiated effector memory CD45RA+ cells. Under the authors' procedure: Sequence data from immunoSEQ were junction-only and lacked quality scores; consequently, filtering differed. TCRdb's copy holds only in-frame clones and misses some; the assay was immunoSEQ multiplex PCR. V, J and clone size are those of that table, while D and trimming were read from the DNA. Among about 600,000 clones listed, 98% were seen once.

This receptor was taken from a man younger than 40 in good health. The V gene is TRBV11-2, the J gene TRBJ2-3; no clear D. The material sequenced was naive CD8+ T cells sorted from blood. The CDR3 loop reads CASSLVSDTQYF. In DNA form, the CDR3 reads TGTGCCAGCAGCTTAGTATCAGATACGCAGTATTTT. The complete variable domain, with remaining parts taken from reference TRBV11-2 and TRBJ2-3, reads EAGVAQSPRYKIIEKRQSVAFWCNPISGHATLYWYQQILGQGPKLLIQFQNNGVVDDSQLPKDRFSAERLKGVDSTLKIQPAKLEDSAVYLCASSLVSDTQYFGPGTRLTVL.